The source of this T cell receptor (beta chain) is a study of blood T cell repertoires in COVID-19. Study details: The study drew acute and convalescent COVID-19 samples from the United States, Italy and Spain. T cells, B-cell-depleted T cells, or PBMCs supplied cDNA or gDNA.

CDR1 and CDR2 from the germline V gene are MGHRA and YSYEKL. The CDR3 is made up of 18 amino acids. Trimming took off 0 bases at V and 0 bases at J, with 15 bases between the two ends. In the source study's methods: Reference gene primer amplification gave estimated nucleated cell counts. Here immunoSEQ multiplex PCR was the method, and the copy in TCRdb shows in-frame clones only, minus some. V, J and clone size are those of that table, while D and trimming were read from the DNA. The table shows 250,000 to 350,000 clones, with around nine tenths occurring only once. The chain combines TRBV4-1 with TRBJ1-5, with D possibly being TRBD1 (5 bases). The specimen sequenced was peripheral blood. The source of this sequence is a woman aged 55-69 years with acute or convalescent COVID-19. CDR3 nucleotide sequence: TGCGCCAGCAGCCAAGATTTTGCAGGGATGATTAGCAATCAGCCCCAGCATTTT. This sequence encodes CASSQDFAGMISNQPQHF.